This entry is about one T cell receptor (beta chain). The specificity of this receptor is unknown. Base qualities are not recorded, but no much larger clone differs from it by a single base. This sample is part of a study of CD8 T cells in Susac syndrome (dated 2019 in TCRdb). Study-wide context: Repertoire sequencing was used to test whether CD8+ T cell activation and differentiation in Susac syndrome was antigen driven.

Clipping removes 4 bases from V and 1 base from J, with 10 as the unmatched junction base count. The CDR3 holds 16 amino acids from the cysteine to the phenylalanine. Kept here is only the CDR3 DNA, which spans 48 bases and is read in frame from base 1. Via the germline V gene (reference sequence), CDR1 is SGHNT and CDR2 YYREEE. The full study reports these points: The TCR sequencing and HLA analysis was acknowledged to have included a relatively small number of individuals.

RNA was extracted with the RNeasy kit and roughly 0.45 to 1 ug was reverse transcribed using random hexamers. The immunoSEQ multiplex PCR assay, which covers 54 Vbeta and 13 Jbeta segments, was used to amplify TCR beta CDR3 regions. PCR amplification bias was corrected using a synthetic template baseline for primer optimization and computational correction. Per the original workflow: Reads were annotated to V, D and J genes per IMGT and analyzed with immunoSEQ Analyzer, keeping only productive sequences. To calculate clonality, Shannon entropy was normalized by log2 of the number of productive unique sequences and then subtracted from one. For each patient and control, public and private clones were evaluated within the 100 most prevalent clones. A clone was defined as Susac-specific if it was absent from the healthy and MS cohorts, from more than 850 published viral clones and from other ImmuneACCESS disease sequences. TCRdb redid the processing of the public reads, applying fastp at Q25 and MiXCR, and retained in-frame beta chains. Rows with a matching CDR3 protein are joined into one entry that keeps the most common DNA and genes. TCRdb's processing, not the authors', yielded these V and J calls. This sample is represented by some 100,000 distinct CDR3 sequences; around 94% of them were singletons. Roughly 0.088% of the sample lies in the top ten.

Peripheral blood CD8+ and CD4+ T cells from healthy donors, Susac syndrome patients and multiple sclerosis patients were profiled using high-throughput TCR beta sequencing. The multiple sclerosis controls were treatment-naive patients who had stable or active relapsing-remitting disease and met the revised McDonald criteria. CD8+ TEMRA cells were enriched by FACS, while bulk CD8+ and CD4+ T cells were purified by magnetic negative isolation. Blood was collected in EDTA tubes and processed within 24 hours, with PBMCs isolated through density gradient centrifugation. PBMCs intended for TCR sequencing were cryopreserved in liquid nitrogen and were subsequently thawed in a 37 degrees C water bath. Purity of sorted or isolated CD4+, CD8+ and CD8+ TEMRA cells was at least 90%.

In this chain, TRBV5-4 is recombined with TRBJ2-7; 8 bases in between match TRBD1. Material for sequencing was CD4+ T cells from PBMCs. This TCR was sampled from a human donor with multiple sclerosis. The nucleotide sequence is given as TGTGCCAGCAGCCATAGACAGGGGCGGGTATCCTACGAGCAGTACTTC. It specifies CASSHRQGRVSYEQYF. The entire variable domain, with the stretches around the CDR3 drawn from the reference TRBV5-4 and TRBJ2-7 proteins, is ETGVTQSPTHLIKTRGQQVTLRCSSQSGHNTVSWYQQALGQGPQFIFQYYREEENGRGNFPPRFSGLQFPNYSSELNVNALELDDSALYLCASSHRQGRVSYEQYFGPGTRLTVT.